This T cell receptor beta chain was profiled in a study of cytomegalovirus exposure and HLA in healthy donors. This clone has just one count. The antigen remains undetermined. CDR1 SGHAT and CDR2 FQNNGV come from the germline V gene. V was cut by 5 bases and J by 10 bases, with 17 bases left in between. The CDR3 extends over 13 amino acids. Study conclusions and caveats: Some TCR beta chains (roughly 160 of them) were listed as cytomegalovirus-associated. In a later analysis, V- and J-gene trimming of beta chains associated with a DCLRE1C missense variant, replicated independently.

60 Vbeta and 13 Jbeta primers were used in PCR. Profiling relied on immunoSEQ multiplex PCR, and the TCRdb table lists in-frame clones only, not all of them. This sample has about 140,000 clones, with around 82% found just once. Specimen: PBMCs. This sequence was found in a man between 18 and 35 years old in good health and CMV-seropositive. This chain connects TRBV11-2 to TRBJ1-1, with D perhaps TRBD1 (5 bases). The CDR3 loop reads CASSPLHGRGAFF. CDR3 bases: TGTGCCAGCAGCCCACTCCACGGGAGGGGAGCTTTCTTT.